This TCR beta chain was captured in a study of early T cells in non-severe SARS-CoV-2 infection. Study as a whole: The study sequenced bulk RNA from unsorted whole blood, with chains unpaired.

The length of the CDR3 is 13 residues. The V gene lost 5 bases and the J gene lost 4 bases, with 11 bases spanning the gap. CDR1 SGHAT and CDR2 FQNNGV come from the germline V gene. Individual cDNA molecules were tagged with unique molecular identifiers, the study reported. TCRdb re-called the 5' RACE reads with MiXCR, one entry per CDR3 protein. The table has approximately 69,000 distinct CDR3 sequences, roughly 9.4% seen once. Study-wide points: There was a bias toward anti-spike CD8 responses in VDJdb matching, which missed private and CD4 specificities.

This clonotype has a handful of counts. What it binds is unknown. This rearrangement joins TRBV11-2 to TRBJ2-5; D possibly matches TRBD1 or TRBD2 (5 bases each). Sequenced input: whole blood. This TCR came from an adult who was a healthcare worker with PCR-confirmed SARS-CoV-2 infection or an uninfected control (not recorded which). CDR3 protein: CASSRGPTETQYF. The DNA of the CDR3 is TGTGCCAGCAGCAGGGGACCCACAGAGACCCAGTACTTC.